The clone carrying this T cell receptor beta chain was picked up a small number of times. This sample is part of a study of OX40 agonist ivuxolimab in advanced cancers. In the study overall: Those treated in dose escalation had hepatocellular carcinoma, melanoma, renal cell cancer or head and neck cancer. Antecedent anti-PD-1, anti-PD-L1 or anti-CTLA-4 therapy was permissible, with roughly 40% having received some.

On cycle 4 day 1 and cycle 7 day 1, as well as at baseline, blood was sampled. This CDR3 comprises 10 residues. Germline values: CDR1 SGHAT, CDR2 FQNNGV. V lost 5 bases, J lost 10 bases, and 8 bases lay in between. Using immunoSEQ multiplex PCR, the repertoire was profiled, and TCRdb retains in-frame clones only, with some absent. In the table there are about 50,000 clones, 82% of which are singletons. The source was CD4+ or CD8+ T cells sorted from blood, collected in a trial of the OX40 agonist ivuxolimab. The clonotype comes from an adult with an advanced solid tumor such as melanoma, head and neck, liver or kidney cancer. The chain joins TRBV11-2 to TRBJ1-1; D gene ambiguous. The CDR3 sequence: CASSGVGAFF. CDR3 bases: TGTGCCAGCAGCGGCGTGGGAGCTTTCTTT.